The entry below describes one T cell receptor beta chain. Antigen unknown. MiXCR, applied by TCRdb to the 5' RACE reads, yields one record per CDR3 protein. The repertoire consists of some 350,000 distinct CDR3 sequences, with under 7.5% occurring once and the leading ten covering about 15%. The CDR3 totals 14 residues. V lost 6 bases and J 1 base, leaving 12 bases between the germline ends. Germline assignment: CDR1 SGHTA and CDR2 FQGNSA. This sample stems from a study of T cells after yellow fever vaccination. General observations from the study: After the booster, 96% of CD4 and approximately 90% of CD8 primary-response clones were re-detected.

This sequence joins TRBV7-2 and TRBJ1-2; no reliable D call. The receptor was isolated from a man aged 25 to 40 who received the YFV17D yellow fever vaccine. Material: PBMCs, obtained 5 days after the yellow fever booster vaccination. In DNA, the CDR3 is TGTGCCAGCAGGCGCGTCGGCCTTAACTATGGCTACACCTTC. It codes for CASRRVGLNYGYTF.